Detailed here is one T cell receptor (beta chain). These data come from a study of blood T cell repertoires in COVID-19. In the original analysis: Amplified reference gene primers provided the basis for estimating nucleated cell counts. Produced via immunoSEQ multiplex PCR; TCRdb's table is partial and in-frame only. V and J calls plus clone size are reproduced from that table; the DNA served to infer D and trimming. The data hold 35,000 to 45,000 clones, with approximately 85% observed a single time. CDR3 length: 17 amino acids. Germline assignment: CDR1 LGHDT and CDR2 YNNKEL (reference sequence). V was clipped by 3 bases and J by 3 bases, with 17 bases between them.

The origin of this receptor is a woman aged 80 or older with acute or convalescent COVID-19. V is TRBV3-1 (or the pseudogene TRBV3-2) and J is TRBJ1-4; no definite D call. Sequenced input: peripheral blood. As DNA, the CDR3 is TGTGCCAGCAGCCAGACCGACGGGTCGGCAGCTAATGAAAAACTGTTTTTT. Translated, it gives CASSQTDGSAANEKLFF.